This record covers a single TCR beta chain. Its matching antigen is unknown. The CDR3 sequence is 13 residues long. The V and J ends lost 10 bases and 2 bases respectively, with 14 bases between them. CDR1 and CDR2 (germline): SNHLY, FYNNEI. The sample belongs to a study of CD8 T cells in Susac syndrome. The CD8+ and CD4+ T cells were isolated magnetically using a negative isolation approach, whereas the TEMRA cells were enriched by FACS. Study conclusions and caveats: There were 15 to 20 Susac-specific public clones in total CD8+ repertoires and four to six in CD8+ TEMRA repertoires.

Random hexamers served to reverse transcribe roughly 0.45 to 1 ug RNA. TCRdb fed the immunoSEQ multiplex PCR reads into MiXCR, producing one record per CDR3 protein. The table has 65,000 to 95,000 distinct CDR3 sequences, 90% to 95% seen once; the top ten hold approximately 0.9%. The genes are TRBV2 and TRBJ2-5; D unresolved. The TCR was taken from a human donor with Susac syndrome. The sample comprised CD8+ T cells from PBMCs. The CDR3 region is CATIRGLQETQYF. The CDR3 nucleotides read TGTGCCACTATCCGTGGGCTACAAGAGACCCAGTACTTC.